This T cell receptor beta chain derives from a study of response to subunit inactivated influenza vaccine. Whole-study results and caveats: Authors suggested seasonal influenza vaccinations each recruit few new T cells.

This clonotype was found a few times. The antigen remains undetermined. TCRdb reanalysed the RT-PCR reads using MiXCR and keeps one entry per CDR3 protein. Here the sample spans more than 400,000 distinct CDR3 sequences, more than 7% being singletons. V shed 7 bases and J shed 5 bases, with 17 bases lying between them. There are 15 residues in the CDR3. Specimen: PBMCs from blood, collected less than 30 months after vaccination. The clonotype comes from a man between 50 and 70 years old who received an inactivated influenza vaccine. The V call is TRBV12-3 or TRBV12-4, the J call TRBJ1-4; the D is unclear. CDR3 sequence: CASKRDTGQNEKLFF. The CDR3 coding sequence is TGTGCCAGCAAAAGGGATACCGGGCAGAATGAAAAACTGTTTTTT.